This TCR beta chain was sequenced during a study of T cell changes during pregnancy in multiple sclerosis. The CDR3 extends over 12 amino acids. Trimming removed 1 base at V and 8 bases at J, with 9 bases between. CDR1 and CDR2 (germline): SGDLS, YYNGEE. Libraries were prepared by immunoSEQ multiplex PCR; TCRdb keeps only in-frame clonotypes and omits some of them. The repertoire holds some 80,000 clones, with approximately 88% as singletons. This clonotype was sampled from a female donor in good health, enrolled as a control in a pregnancy study. This chain connects TRBV9 to TRBJ1-2; D is perhaps TRBD1 (5 bases). Specimen: peripheral blood, collected in the first trimester of pregnancy. As DNA, the CDR3 is TGTGCCAGCAGCGTACAGGGTTGGGGCTACACCTTC. Amino acid sequence: CASSVQGWGYTF.